This T cell receptor beta chain comes out of a study of shared clonotypes between healthy human individuals. This clone was observed a single time. TCRdb's table, derived via immunoSEQ multiplex PCR, lists solely in-frame clones and lacks some. The sample records 2 million to 2.5 million clones, approximately 90% being singletons. The sample taken for sequencing was naive CD4+ T cells from PBMCs. Subset in this sample: CD45RA+ positively selected. The origin of this receptor is a man aged 18 to 30 in good health. Some clones in this sample may be carry-over from other donors' samples.

The CDR3 region has the DNA TGTGCCAGCAGCCTCTGGACTAGCGGGACGAAAAGAAATGAGCAGTTCTTC. It codes for CASSLWTSGTKRNEQFF. The chain employs TRBV7-2 and TRBJ2-1, with TRBD2 matching 12 bases. The ends lost 5 bases at V and 7 bases at J; junction bases unmatched: 12. The CDR3 has 17 amino acids. Germline CDR1 is SGHTA and CDR2 is FQGNSA.